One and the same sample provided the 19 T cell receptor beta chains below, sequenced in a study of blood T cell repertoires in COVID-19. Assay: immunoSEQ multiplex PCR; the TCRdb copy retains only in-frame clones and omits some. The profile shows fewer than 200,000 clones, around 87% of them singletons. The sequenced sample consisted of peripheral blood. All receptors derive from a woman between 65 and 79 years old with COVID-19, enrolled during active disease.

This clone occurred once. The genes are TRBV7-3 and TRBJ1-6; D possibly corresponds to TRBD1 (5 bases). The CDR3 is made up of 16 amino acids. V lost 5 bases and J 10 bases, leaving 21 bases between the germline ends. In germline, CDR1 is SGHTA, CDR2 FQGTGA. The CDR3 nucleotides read TGTGCCAGCAGCCCAACCCCCCGAGGAGGGGTCTCACCCCTCCACTTT. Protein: CASSPTPRGGVSPLHF.

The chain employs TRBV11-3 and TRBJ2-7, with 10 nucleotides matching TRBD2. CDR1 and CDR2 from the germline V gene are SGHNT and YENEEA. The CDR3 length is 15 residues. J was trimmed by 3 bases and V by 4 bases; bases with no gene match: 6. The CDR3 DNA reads TGTGCCAGCAGCTACCAGTGGACTAGCGGCTACGAGCAGTACTTC. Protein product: CASSYQWTSGYEQYF.

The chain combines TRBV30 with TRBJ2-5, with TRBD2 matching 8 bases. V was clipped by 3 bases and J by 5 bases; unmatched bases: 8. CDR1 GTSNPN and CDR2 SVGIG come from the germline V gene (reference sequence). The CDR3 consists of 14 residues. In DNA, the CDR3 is TGTGCCTGGAGGAGGAGCGGGAGTATGGAGACCCAGTACTTC. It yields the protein CAWRRSGSMETQYF.

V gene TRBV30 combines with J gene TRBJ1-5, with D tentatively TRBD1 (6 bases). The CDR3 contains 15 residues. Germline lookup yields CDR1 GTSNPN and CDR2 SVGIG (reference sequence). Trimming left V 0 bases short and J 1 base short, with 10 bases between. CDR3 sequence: CAWSVNRASNQPQHF. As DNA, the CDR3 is TGTGCCTGGAGTGTAAACAGGGCCAGCAATCAGCCCCAGCATTTT.

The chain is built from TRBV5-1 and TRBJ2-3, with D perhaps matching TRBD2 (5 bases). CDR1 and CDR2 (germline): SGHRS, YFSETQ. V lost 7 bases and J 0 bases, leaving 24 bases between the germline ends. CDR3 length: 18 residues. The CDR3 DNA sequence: TGCGCCAGCTTCTCCGGACTGGAACCCTGGTCTAGCACAGATACGCAGTATTTT. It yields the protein CASFSGLEPWSSTDTQYF. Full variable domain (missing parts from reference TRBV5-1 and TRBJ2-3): KAGVTQTPRYLIKTRGQQVTLSCSPISGHRSVSWYQQTPGQGLQFLFEYFSETQRNKGNFPGRFSGRQFSNSRSEMNVSTLELGDSALYLCASFSGLEPWSSTDTQYFGPGTRLTVL.

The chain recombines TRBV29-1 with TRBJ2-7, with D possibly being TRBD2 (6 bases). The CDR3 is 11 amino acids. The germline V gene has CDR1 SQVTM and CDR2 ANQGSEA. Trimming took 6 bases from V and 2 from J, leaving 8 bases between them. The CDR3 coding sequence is TGCAGCGTCCGGGAGCCCTACGAGCAGTACTTC. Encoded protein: CSVREPYEQYF.

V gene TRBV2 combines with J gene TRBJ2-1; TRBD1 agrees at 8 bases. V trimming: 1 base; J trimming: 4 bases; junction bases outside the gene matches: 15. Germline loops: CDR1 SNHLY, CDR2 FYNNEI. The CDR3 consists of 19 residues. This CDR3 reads CASSEDRTGNRWEYNEQFF. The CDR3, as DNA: TGTGCCAGCAGTGAAGATAGGACAGGGAATAGGTGGGAATACAATGAGCAGTTCTTC.

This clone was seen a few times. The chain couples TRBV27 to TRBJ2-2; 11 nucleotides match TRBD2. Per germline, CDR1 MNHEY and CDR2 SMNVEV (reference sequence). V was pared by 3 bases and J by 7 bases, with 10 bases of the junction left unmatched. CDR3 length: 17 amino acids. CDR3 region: CASSFYLAGGGGGELFF. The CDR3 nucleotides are TGTGCCAGCAGTTTCTATCTAGCGGGAGGAGGGGGCGGGGAGCTGTTTTTT.

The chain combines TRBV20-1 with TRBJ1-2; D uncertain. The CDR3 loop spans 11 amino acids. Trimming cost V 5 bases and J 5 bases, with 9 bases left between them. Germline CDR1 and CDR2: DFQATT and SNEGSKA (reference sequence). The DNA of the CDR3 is TGCAGTGCTTACGGACTGTATGGCTACACCTTC. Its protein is CSAYGLYGYTF.

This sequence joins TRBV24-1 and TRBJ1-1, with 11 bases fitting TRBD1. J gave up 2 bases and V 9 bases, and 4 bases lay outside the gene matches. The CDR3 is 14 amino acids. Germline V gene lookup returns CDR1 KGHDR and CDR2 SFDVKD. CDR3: CATRDRGANTEAFF. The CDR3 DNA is TGTGCCACCCGGGACAGGGGGGCAAACACTGAAGCTTTCTTT.

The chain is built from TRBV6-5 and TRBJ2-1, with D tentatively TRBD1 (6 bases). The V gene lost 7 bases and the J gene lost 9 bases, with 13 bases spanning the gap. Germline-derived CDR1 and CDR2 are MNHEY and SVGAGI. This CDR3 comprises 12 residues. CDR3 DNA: TGTGCCAGCAATACCAGGGGAAGTGAGCAGTTCTTC. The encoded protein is CASNTRGSEQFF.

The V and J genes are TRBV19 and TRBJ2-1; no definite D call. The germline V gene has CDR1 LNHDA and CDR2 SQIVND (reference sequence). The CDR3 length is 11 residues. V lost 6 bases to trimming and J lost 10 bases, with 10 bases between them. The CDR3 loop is CASRTTAEQFF. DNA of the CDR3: TGTGCCAGTAGGACCACAGCCGAGCAGTTCTTC.

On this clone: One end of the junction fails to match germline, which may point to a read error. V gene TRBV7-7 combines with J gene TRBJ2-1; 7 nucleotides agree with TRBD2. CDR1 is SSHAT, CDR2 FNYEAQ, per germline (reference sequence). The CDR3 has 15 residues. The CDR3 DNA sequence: TGTGCTAGCAGCTTAGACGGGAGGTCCTACAATGAGCAGTTCTTC. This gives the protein CASSLDGRSYNEQFF.

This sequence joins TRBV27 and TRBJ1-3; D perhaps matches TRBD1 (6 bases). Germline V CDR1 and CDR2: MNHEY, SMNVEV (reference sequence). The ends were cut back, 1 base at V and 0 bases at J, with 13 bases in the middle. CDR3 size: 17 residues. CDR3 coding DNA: TGTGCCAGCAGTTTATGGGGGGGCCCAAGCTCTGGAAACACCATATATTTT. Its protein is CASSLWGGPSSGNTIYF.

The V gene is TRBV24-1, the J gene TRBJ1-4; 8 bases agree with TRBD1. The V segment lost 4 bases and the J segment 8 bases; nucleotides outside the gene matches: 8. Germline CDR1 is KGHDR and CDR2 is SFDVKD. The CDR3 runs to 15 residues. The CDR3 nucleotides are TGTGCCACCAGTGACACCACAGGGGGTGGGGAAAAACTGTTTTTT. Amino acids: CATSDTTGGGEKLFF.

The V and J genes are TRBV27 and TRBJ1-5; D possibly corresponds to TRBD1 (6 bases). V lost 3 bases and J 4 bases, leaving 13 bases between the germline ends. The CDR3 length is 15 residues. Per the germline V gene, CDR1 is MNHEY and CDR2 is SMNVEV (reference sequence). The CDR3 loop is CASSFSPGANQPQHF. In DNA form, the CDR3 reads TGTGCCAGCAGTTTTTCTCCAGGGGCTAATCAGCCCCAGCATTTT.

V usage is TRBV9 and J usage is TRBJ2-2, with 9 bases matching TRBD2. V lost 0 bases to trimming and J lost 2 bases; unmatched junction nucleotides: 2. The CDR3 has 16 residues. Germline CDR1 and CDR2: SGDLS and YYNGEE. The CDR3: CASSVELAGNTGELFF. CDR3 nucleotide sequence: TGTGCCAGCAGCGTAGAACTAGCGGGTAACACCGGGGAGCTGTTTTTT.

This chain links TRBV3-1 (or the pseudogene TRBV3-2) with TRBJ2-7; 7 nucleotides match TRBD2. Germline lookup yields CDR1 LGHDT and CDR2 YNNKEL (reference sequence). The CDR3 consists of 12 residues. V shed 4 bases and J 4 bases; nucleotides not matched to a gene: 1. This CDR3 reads CASSPSGYEQYF. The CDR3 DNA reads TGTGCCAGCAGCCCTAGCGGATACGAGCAGTACTTC.

The CDR3 nucleotides are TGTGCCAGCAGCAAAGTCCCGGGGGAGGGTCACGGGGAGCTGTTTTTT. This encodes CASSKVPGEGHGELFF. The chain has TRBV21-1 and TRBJ2-2; the table's D call of TRBD2 was not tested on the DNA. TRBV21-1 is termed a pseudogene. The CDR3 is 16 amino acids.